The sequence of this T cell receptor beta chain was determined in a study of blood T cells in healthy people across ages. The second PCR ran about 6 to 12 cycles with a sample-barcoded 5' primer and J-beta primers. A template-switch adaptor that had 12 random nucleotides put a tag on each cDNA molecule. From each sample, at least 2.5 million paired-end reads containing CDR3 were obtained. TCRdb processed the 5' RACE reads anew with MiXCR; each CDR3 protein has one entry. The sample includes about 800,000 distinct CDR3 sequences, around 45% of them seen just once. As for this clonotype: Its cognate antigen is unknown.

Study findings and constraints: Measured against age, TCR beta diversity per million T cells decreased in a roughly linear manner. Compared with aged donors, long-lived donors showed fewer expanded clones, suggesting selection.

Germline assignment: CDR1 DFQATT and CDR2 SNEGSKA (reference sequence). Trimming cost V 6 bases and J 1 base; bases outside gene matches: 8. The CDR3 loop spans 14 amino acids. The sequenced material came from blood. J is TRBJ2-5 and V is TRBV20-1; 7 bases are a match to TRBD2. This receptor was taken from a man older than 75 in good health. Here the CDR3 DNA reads TGCAGTGCAGAGGCGGCTAGCGGCCAAGAGACCCAGTACTTC. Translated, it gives CSAEAASGQETQYF.